These T cell receptor beta chains were read from a single sample in a study of blood T cell repertoires in COVID-19. Sequencing used immunoSEQ multiplex PCR; TCRdb keeps in-frame clones, though not all of them. The table lists roughly 250,000 clones, about four fifths of them singletons. The material sequenced was peripheral blood. The source is a man between 35 and 55 years old with active or convalescent COVID-19. Both conserved end residues are part of each CDR3. D genes are given only for firm matches. Clone size appears in some rows only: once, few, many, or a class for an expanded clone.

TRBV20-1,.,.,TRBJ2-1,CSASGTPRVEQFF,TGCAGTGCTAGTGGGACCCCGAGGGTTGAGCAGTTCTTC
TRBV24-1,.,.,TRBJ1-5,CATSDAGMTDQPQHF,TGTGCCACCAGTGATGCGGGGATGACCGATCAGCCCCAGCATTTT
TRBV19,TRBD2,.,TRBJ2-2,CASSTGLAGAGNTGELFF,TGTGCCAGTAGTACCGGACTAGCGGGAGCGGGGAACACCGGGGAGCTGTTTTTT
TRBV18,.,.,TRBJ1-1,CASFIQNTEAFF,TGTGCCAGCTTCATACAGAACACTGAAGCTTTCTTT
TRBV4-1,.,.,TRBJ1-4,CASSQDRQNNEKLFF,TGCGCCAGCAGCCAAGATAGACAGAATAATGAAAAACTGTTTTTT
TRBV13,.,.,TRBJ2-7,CASSSLQGDSKNEQYF,TGTGCCAGCAGCTCCCTCCAAGGAGACAGCAAGAACGAGCAGTACTTC
TRBV3-1/TRBV3-2,.,.,TRBJ1-2,CASSLSVGGIGYTF,TGTGCCAGCAGCCTCTCGGTAGGGGGTATCGGCTACACCTTC
TRBV27,.,.,TRBJ1-1,CASSPNPGHTEAFF,TGTGCCAGCAGTCCGAACCCTGGGCACACTGAAGCTTTCTTT
TRBV7-2,TRBD1,.,TRBJ2-7,CASSSQRDRAYEQYF,TGTGCCAGCAGCTCCCAGAGGGACAGGGCCTACGAGCAGTACTTC
TRBV28,.,.,TRBJ1-4,CASSVNEKLFF,TGTGCCAGCAGCGTGAATGAAAAACTGTTTTTT
TRBV5-4,TRBD2,.,TRBJ2-2,CASSLVVAGNTGELFF,TGTGCCAGCAGCTTGGTGGTAGCGGGGAACACCGGGGAGCTGTTTTTT
TRBV4-2,TRBD1,.,TRBJ2-7,CASSQEWIRTGNYEQYF,TGTGCCAGCAGCCAAGAGTGGATAAGGACAGGGAATTACGAGCAGTACTTC
TRBV11-2,.,.,TRBJ1-1,CASGAGQGNTEAFF,TGTGCCAGTGGAGCCGGTCAGGGGAACACTGAAGCTTTCTTT
TRBV6-5,.,.,TRBJ1-1,CASTPTGLGTEAFF,TGTGCCAGCACCCCGACGGGGTTGGGCACTGAAGCTTTCTTT
TRBV19,.,.,TRBJ1-5,CASSIEGEADQPQHF,TGTGCCAGTAGTATTGAGGGGGAAGCGGATCAGCCCCAGCATTTT
TRBV28,.,.,TRBJ2-3,CASNPHYRGTDTQYF,TGTGCCAGCAACCCCCACTATCGGGGCACAGATACGCAGTATTTT
TRBV29-1,TRBD1,.,TRBJ1-2,CSVGGQGTYGYTF,TGCAGCGTTGGGGGACAGGGGACCTATGGCTACACCTTC
TRBV7-2,.,many,TRBJ2-7,CASSLLALSYEQYF,TGTGCCAGCAGCTTATTGGCCCTCTCCTACGAGCAGTACTTC
TRBV29-1,TRBD1,.,TRBJ2-1,CSVDRRVSEQFF,TGCAGCGTGGACAGGCGAGTTAGTGAGCAGTTCTTC
TRBV4-1,.,few,TRBJ2-2,CASSQEGREAGELFF,TGCGCCAGCAGCCAAGAAGGGCGGGAAGCCGGGGAGCTGTTTTTT